What follows are 8 T cell receptor beta chains derived from one specimen sequenced in a study of cytomegalovirus exposure and HLA in healthy donors (dated by TCRdb to the late 2010s). Libraries were constructed by the immunoSEQ multiplex PCR assay. For the multiplex PCR, a mixture combining 60 forward primers for TCR Vbeta segments and 13 reverse primers for TCR Jbeta segments was used. The table was pulled from immuneACCESS by TCRdb, which kept in-frame rearrangements only. Such tables lose some clones; where checked, under half of the loss comes from unresolved V genes, and the rest has no known cause. This sample holds 150,000 or so clones; roughly four fifths were observed only once. Together, the top ten hold less than 1.5% of the sample. The specimen sequenced was PBMCs. The receptor source for this set is a man aged 25-40 years in good health and CMV-seropositive.

V usage is TRBV4-2 and J usage is TRBJ2-2, with 7 positions matching TRBD1. Germline V gene sequence: CDR1 LGHNA, CDR2 YNFKEQ. The CDR3 is made up of 15 amino acids. V was clipped by 1 base and J by 6 bases; unmatched bases: 5. The CDR3 sequence is CASSQVWQGAGELFF. CDR3 in DNA: TGTGCCAGCAGCCAAGTTTGGCAGGGGGCCGGGGAGCTGTTTTTT.

The genes are TRBV6-8 and TRBJ2-1, with TRBD1 identical over 9 bases. J gave up 6 bases and V 5 bases, and 8 bases lay outside the gene matches. There are 15 residues in the CDR3. In germline, CDR1 is MNHGY, CDR2 SAAAGT. The CDR3 DNA reads TGTGCCAGCAGTGCCCGACAGGGGGGGGCCAATGAGCAGTTCTTC. Translated, it gives CASSARQGGANEQFF.

This clone was detected only a few times. The rearrangement uses TRBV6-1 and TRBJ2-7; D is perhaps TRBD2 (5 bases). Germline CDR1 MNHNS, CDR2 SASEGT. The CDR3 totals 13 residues. V was clipped by 2 bases and J by 6 bases, with 11 bases between them. The CDR3 is CASSEIRTPEQYF. The CDR3 DNA reads TGTGCCAGCAGTGAAATTCGGACTCCCGAGCAGTACTTC.

The V gene is TRBV6-6, the J gene TRBJ2-2; D is ambiguous. The CDR3 extends over 12 amino acids. Germline assignment: CDR1 MNHNY and CDR2 SVGAGI (reference sequence). Trimming left V 0 bases short and J 7 bases short, with 3 bases between. CDR3 protein: CASSYSGGELFF. In DNA form, the CDR3 reads TGTGCCAGCAGTTACTCCGGCGGGGAGCTGTTTTTT.

The DNA for the CDR3 is TGCGCCAGCAGCATATCAGGTACCGGGGAGCTGTTTTTT. The encoded protein is CASSISGTGELFF. The genes are TRBV5-1 and TRBJ2-2; D unresolved. Per germline, CDR1 SGHRS and CDR2 YFSETQ. V lost 4 bases, J lost 5 bases, and 9 bases lay in between. The CDR3 runs 13 residues.

This clone was detected a few times. The chain recombines TRBV2 with TRBJ1-4, with 7 bases matching TRBD1. V shed 5 bases and J 10 bases; nucleotides not matched to a gene: 4. CDR1 SNHLY and CDR2 FYNNEI come from the germline V gene. There are 12 residues in the CDR3. In DNA, the CDR3 is TGTGCCAGCAGTCTGGACAGGAGAAAACTGTTTTTT. Translated: CASSLDRRKLFF.

The CDR3 DNA reads TGTGCCAGTAGTTCGGGACAGCTCTACAACTATGGCTACACCTTC. Translating it yields CASSSGQLYNYGYTF. The rearrangement joins TRBV19 to TRBJ1-2, with TRBD1 identical over 7 bases. CDR1 is LNHDA, CDR2 SQIVND, per germline (reference sequence). J gave up 2 bases and V 5 bases, and 8 bases lay outside the gene matches. This CDR3 is built from 15 residues.

This chain links TRBV5-5 with TRBJ1-6, with D possibly being TRBD1 (5 bases). Trimming cost V 3 bases and J 0 bases, with 19 bases left between them. This CDR3 spans 19 amino acids. Germline loops: CDR1 SGHKS, CDR2 YYEKEE (reference sequence). The CDR3: CASSYGVLSGTSYNSPLHF. CDR3 in DNA: TGTGCCAGCAGCTACGGGGTGCTAAGCGGGACCTCCTATAATTCACCCCTCCACTTT.